What follows are 4 T cell receptor beta chains derived from one specimen sequenced in a study of blood T cell repertoires in COVID-19. The table came from immunoSEQ multiplex PCR; TCRdb's copy has only in-frame clones and leaves some out. The table records fewer than 150,000 clones, 85% to 90% of them present only once. Sequences were obtained from peripheral blood. The origin of the receptors is a human donor in a cohort sampled during active COVID-19.

The V gene is TRBV19, the J gene TRBJ2-7, with 8 bases that match TRBD1. The CDR3 runs 13 residues. J gave up 4 bases and V 4 bases, and 3 bases lay outside the gene matches. In germline, CDR1 is LNHDA, CDR2 SQIVND (reference sequence). CDR3 in DNA: TGTGCCAGTAGTAGGCAGGGGGCTTACGAGCAGTACTTC. Its translation: CASSRQGAYEQYF.

The V gene is TRBV7-9, the J gene TRBJ2-7, with 9 bases lining up with TRBD2. Germline CDR1 is SEHNR and CDR2 is FQNEAQ (reference sequence). V lost 0 bases, J lost 0 bases, and 3 bases stayed unmatched. This CDR3 has 16 amino acids. As DNA, the CDR3 is TGTGCCAGCAGCTTAGCGGCGGGGGGGGTCTCCTACGAGCAGTACTTC. Translation gives CASSLAAGGVSYEQYF.

The J gene is TRBJ2-7, the V gene TRBV12-3 or TRBV12-4; possible D gene TRBD2, 5 bases. V shed 6 bases and J shed 4 bases, with 13 bases lying between them. CDR3 size: 13 residues. CDR3 amino acids: CASRWEMGYEQYF. Here the CDR3 DNA reads TGTGCCAGCAGATGGGAGATGGGATACGAGCAGTACTTC.

This clone was picked up a small number of times. This rearrangement joins TRBV10-3 to TRBJ1-2; TRBD1 agrees at 8 bases. Germline V gene lookup returns CDR1 ENHRY and CDR2 SYGVKD. Germline trimming cut 6 bases from V and 0 bases from J; bases unmatched to any gene: 6. This CDR3 is built from 15 residues. DNA for the CDR3: TGTGCCATCAGGGGACAGGAAAATACTAACTATGGCTACACCTTC. Amino acid sequence: CAIRGQENTNYGYTF.